The 30 T cell receptor beta chains below all came from one sample that was sequenced in a study of tumor and adjacent non-tumor tissue in lung cancer. The template was RNA from unsorted bulk tissue. Three rounds of nested PCR, following a modified ARM-PCR protocol, produced the TCRbeta library. Each CDR3 protein gets one entry after TCRdb re-called the multiplex PCR reads with MiXCR. Of fewer than 130,000 distinct CDR3 sequences in the sample, approximately 84% are singletons; the top ten hold 22%. Source material: lung tumor tissue. The receptors derive from a man aged 70 or older with non-small cell lung cancer.

This clonotype came up once. One junction end does not reproduce the germline sequence, and a read error may be involved. This chain connects TRBV25-1 to TRBJ2-5; TRBD1 matches at 8 bases. This CDR3 region has 15 residues. From germline, CDR1 is MGHDK and CDR2 SYGVNS. The CDR3 here is CTSSELDRVGEIQYF. The CDR3 nucleotides read TGTACCAGCAGTGAACTGGACAGGGTGGGAGAGATCCAGTACTTC. Filled out from reference TRBV25-1 and TRBJ2-5, the complete variable domain reads EADIYQTPRYLVIGTGKKITLECSQTMGHDKMYWYQQDPGMELHLIHYSYGVNSTEKGDLSSESTVSRIRTEHFPLTLESARPSHTSQYLCTSSELDRVGEIQYFGPGTRLLVL.

J is TRBJ1-2 and V is TRBV5-4; D is unclear. Germline CDR1 reads SGHNT; CDR2 reads YYREEE (reference sequence). The length of the CDR3 is 13 residues. CDR3 sequence: CSSSLDVDYGYTF. The CDR3 coding sequence is TGTAGCAGCAGCTTGGACGTTGACTATGGCTACACCTTC.

As concerns this clonotype: The junction and the germline gene differ at one end; a read error may be behind it. The CDR3 bases are TGCAGCGTGGAATATACAGGGGGCGACGGCTACATCTTC. Protein sequence: CSVEYTGGDGYIF. The rearrangement joins TRBV29-1 to TRBJ1-2; TRBD1 matches at 9 bases. This CDR3 region has 13 residues. Per germline, CDR1 SQVTM and CDR2 ANQGSEA.

Comment on this clonotype: The junction differs from germline at one of its ends, possibly a read error. The V gene is TRBV11-2, the J gene TRBJ2-5; TRBD2 matches at 11 bases. CDR1 SGHAT and CDR2 FQNNGV come from the germline V gene. The CDR3 covers 15 residues. CDR3 in DNA: TGTGTCAGCAGCATTAGCCCCGAGACTAGCGGGGCCCAGTACTTC. Its translation is CVSSISPETSGAQYF. Full variable domain (outside the CDR3, taken from reference TRBV11-2 and TRBJ2-5): EAGVAQSPRYKIIEKRQSVAFWCNPISGHATLYWYQQILGQGPKLLIQFQNNGVVDDSQLPKDRFSAERLKGVDSTLKIQPAKLEDSAVYLCVSSISPETSGAQYFGPGTRLLVL.

The sample holds a few counts of this clonotype. One end of the junction is discordant with germline, which a read error may explain. V gene TRBV6-5 combines with J gene TRBJ2-3; no clear D. The germline V gene encodes CDR1 MNHEY and CDR2 SVGAGI. The CDR3 runs to 13 residues. The CDR3 coding sequence is TGTGTCAGCTCAGATGGGGAAGGTTATACGCAGTATTTT. It is translated as CVSSDGEGYTQYF.

Points on this clonotype: Germline and junction disagree at one end, which may indicate a read error. This chain uses TRBV6-5 with TRBJ2-7; D is possibly TRBD2 (6 bases). Germline-derived CDR1 and CDR2 are MNHEY and SVGAGI. This CDR3 has 14 amino acids. In nucleotides, the CDR3 is TGTACCAGCTGTCGGGGGTTGCAGAACTACGAGCAGTACTTC. Protein sequence: CTSCRGLQNYEQYF.

Of note for this clonotype: An end of the junction differs from the germline gene, which may be a read error. The rearrangement uses TRBV12-3 or TRBV12-4 and TRBJ2-3; D is uncertain. There are 11 residues in the CDR3. The chain's CDR3 is CASSLSYTQYF. DNA for the CDR3: TGTGCCAGCAGTTTATCATATACACAGTATTTT.

Regarding this clonotype: No conserved phenylalanine or tryptophan ends this CDR3, so it is likely a read error. This chain uses TRBV12-3 or TRBV12-4 with TRBJ1-2; 7 positions agree with TRBD1. CDR3 length: 15 amino acids. Trimming removed 2 bases from V and 5 bases from J; junction bases left unmatched: 8. CDR3 bases: TGTGCCAGCAGTTTATTGACAGGGTTCGGTTATGGCTACACCGTC. Its translation is CASSLLTGFGYGYTV.

This clonotype was detected ten times or more. The V call is TRBV28, the J call TRBJ1-2; D gene ambiguous. The CDR3 loop spans 13 amino acids. Germline V gives CDR1 MDHEN, CDR2 SYDVKM. Trimming removed 3 bases at V and 2 bases at J, with 7 bases between. Here the CDR3 reads CASSFAENYGYTF. In nucleotides, the CDR3 is TGTGCCAGCAGTTTTGCGGAGAACTATGGCTACACCTTC.

Worth noting for this clonotype: Without the conserved terminal phenylalanine or tryptophan, this CDR3 likely stems from a read error. The V call is TRBV29-1, the J call TRBJ2-7; D gene uncertain. The V gene lost 7 bases and the J gene lost 6 bases, with 16 bases spanning the gap. This CDR3 contains 12 residues. Germline CDR1 and CDR2: SQVTM and ANQGSEA. CDR3 in amino acids: CSAWRTNPEQYI. CDR3 nucleotides: TGCAGCGCCTGGAGAACGAACCCCGAGCAGTACATC.

This clonotype was detected once. This chain uses TRBV29-1 with TRBJ2-1, with 7 bases fitting TRBD2. CDR1 and CDR2 (germline): SQVTM, ANQGSEA. This CDR3 has 13 amino acids. The CDR3 is CRVTGGDYNEQFF. As DNA, the CDR3 is TGCAGAGTGACGGGAGGCGATTACAATGAGCAGTTCTTC.

On this clonotype: Its ends do not fully match the called genes, so a read error is possible. V gene TRBV7-8 combines with J gene TRBJ2-7, with 7 bases fitting TRBD2. This CDR3 has 16 residues. Germline V gene lookup returns CDR1 SGHVS and CDR2 FQNEAQ. In nucleotides, the CDR3 is TGTGCCAGCAGCTCCTCCGGACTAGTGGGAATTTACGAGCAGTATTTC. Protein product: CASSSSGLVGIYEQYF.

The chain has TRBV7-9 and TRBJ2-5, with TRBD1 as a possible D gene (5 bases). Germline values: CDR1 SEHNR, CDR2 FQNEAQ (reference sequence). This CDR3 spans 16 amino acids. CDR3 loop: CLSSLEGVRPEETQYF. CDR3 bases: TGTCTCAGCAGCTTAGAAGGGGTCCGGCCGGAAGAGACCCAGTACTTC.

For this clonotype: The junction does not match germline at one end; this may be a read error. The V gene is TRBV20-1, the J gene TRBJ2-3; maybe TRBD2 (6 bases). This CDR3 region has 16 residues. CDR1 is DFQATT, CDR2 SNEGSKA, per germline (reference sequence). The DNA for the CDR3 is TGCAGTGCTCCCCGGGCTAGCGTGGCCCTCACAGATACGCAATATTTT. It codes for CSAPRASVALTDTQYF.

This clonotype is labeled medium-sized. The chain's CDR3 is CASSSGRGSSYNEQFF. CDR3 sequence (DNA): TGTGCCAGCAGTTCCGGTAGGGGGAGCTCCTACAATGAGCAGTTCTTC. The chain links TRBV5-6 to TRBJ2-1, with D possibly being TRBD1 (6 bases). The CDR3 sequence is 16 residues long. Germline values: CDR1 SGHDT, CDR2 YYEEEE. V was clipped by 5 bases and J by 0 bases, with 15 bases between them.

Remarks on this clonotype: Germline is not matched at one junction end, which may reflect a read error. This chain connects TRBV29-1 to TRBJ2-5; no clear D gene. The CDR3 is made up of 12 amino acids. CDR1 SQVTM and CDR2 ANQGSEA come from the germline V gene. The CDR3 spells CNVEVGRETQYF. The CDR3, as DNA: TGCAACGTTGAAGTCGGCAGAGAGACCCAGTACTTC.

This clonotype has just a few counts. One junction end does not reproduce the germline sequence, and a read error may be involved. This chain uses TRBV5-5 with TRBJ1-2; D is unresolved. This CDR3 spans 13 amino acids. CDR1 and CDR2 (germline): SGHKS, YYEKEE (reference sequence). The CDR3 coding sequence is TGTGCCAGCAGTTTGGATGAGTTCTATGGCTACACCTTC. As protein: CASSLDEFYGYTF.

V and J are TRBV6-1 and TRBJ1-1, with D perhaps matching TRBD1 (5 bases). Between the trimmed V and J ends, which lost 6 bases and 11 bases, there was a span of 25 bases. The CDR3 is 15 amino acids. The germline V gene has CDR1 MNHNS and CDR2 SASEGT. This CDR3 is CASSPVRTSTFGAFF. The DNA of the CDR3 is TGTGCCAGCAGCCCTGTGAGGACATCAACGTTTGGGGCTTTCTTT.

V and J are TRBV12-3 or TRBV12-4 and TRBJ2-1; 12 bases are a match to TRBD2. The CDR3 has 15 amino acids. Trimming at V came to 6 bases and at J to 10 bases, leaving 10 bases not matched to a gene. In DNA form, the CDR3 reads TGTGCCAGCAGACTCGGACTAGCGGGGCGCAGAGAGCAGTTCTTC. Encoded protein: CASRLGLAGRREQFF.

A remark on this clonotype: Because the CDR3 is missing its conserved closing phenylalanine or tryptophan, this is likely a read error. No DNA is shown, since the ends of the CDR3 on it are uncertain; the CDR3 is the one TCRdb lists. The chain joins TRBV5-6 to TRBJ2-7; the table names TRBD2, a call not compared with the DNA. The CDR3 region is 18 residues in length, termini included. Per the germline V gene, CDR1 is SGHDT and CDR2 is YYEEEE. CDR3: CASSPTLAGGPGNYEQYL.

Concerning this clonotype: An end of the junction differs from the germline gene, which may be a read error. The rearrangement links TRBV25-1 to TRBJ1-6; a weak D match, TRBD1 (6 bases). The CDR3 extends over 14 amino acids. In germline, CDR1 is MGHDK, CDR2 SYGVNS. CDR3 amino acids: CASRPQGYNSPIHF. The CDR3 nucleotides read TGTGCCAGCAGACCCCAGGGGTATAATTCACCCATCCACTTT.

Of note for this clonotype: No conserved phenylalanine or tryptophan ends this CDR3, so it is likely a read error. The chain has TRBV18 and TRBJ1-1; D may be TRBD1 (6 bases). Per the germline V gene, CDR1 is KGHSH and CDR2 is LQKENI. This CDR3 has 17 residues. CDR3 protein: CACSPRMTGGVYTEAFL. The CDR3 nucleotides are TGTGCCTGCTCACCAAGGATGACAGGTGGGGTTTACACTGAAGCTTTCTTA.

Points on this clonotype: At one end, the junction sequence differs from germline, possibly due to a read error. The chain links TRBV6-5 to TRBJ2-7, with D tentatively TRBD2 (6 bases). Germline lookup yields CDR1 MNHEY and CDR2 SVGAGI. This CDR3 region has 16 residues. CDR3 coding DNA: TGTGCCATCAGTTACCATCCGTTTAGCGGCTCCTACAAGCAGTACTTC. Translation gives CAISYHPFSGSYKQYF.

In this sample, this clonotype turned up once. At one of its ends the junction is not consistent with the germline gene, which may arise from a read error. V is TRBV6-6 and J is TRBJ1-5; TRBD1 agrees at 8 bases. The CDR3 is 18 amino acids. Germline V CDR1 and CDR2: MNHNY, SVGAGI (reference sequence). CDR3 sequence: CASSYSDRGAGRSWSQHF. CDR3 DNA sequence: TGTGCCAGCAGTTACTCCGACAGGGGAGCAGGGAGGTCATGGTCCCAGCACTTT.

A note on this clonotype: The conserved phenylalanine or tryptophan normally closing the CDR3 is absent here, so this likely arose from a read error. The chain has TRBV12-3 or TRBV12-4 and TRBJ2-2; D not certain. This CDR3 contains 15 residues. The CDR3 DNA reads TGTGCCAGCAGTCCCCAACATGGGAACACCGGAGAGCTGTTTTTA. It translates to CASSPQHGNTGELFL.

A remark on this clonotype: This is likely a read error, given that the CDR3 carries no conserved phenylalanine or tryptophan at its end. The limits of the CDR3 on the DNA are not certain, so only TCRdb's listed CDR3 is given. The chain recombines TRBV29-1 with TRBJ2-7; the D call TRBD2 from the table was never checked on the DNA. The CDR3 is 14 amino acids long, termini counted. Germline CDR1 reads SQVTM; CDR2 reads ANQGSEA. This CDR3 is CSVERAGSTYEQYL.

About this clonotype itself: A read error may account for a junction end that differs from germline. This chain joins TRBV11-2 and TRBJ2-2; TRBD1 or TRBD2 may be the D gene (5 bases each). This CDR3 spans 16 amino acids. The germline CDR1 and CDR2 sequences are SGHAT and FQNNGV. CDR3 in amino acids: CASSLVGTGVAGELYF. DNA for the CDR3: TGTGCCAGTAGCTTAGTGGGCACAGGTGTTGCCGGGGAGCTGTATTTT.

Concerning this clonotype itself: At one end, the junction sequence differs from germline, possibly due to a read error. This chain joins TRBV24-1 and TRBJ2-3; 8 nucleotides agree with TRBD2. The CDR3 runs to 13 residues. Germline assignment: CDR1 KGHDR and CDR2 SFDVKD. The CDR3 here is CAINGTSVDTQYF. The DNA for the CDR3 is TGTGCCATCAATGGGACTAGTGTGGATACACAGTATTTT.

With regard to this clonotype: The junction differs from germline at one of its ends, possibly a read error. The V call is TRBV6-6, the J call TRBJ2-1; D possibly corresponds to TRBD1 (5 bases). Germline V CDR1 and CDR2: MNHNY, SVGAGI (reference sequence). The CDR3 totals 11 residues. The CDR3 DNA is TGTGTCAGCAGGGAATACAAGGAGCAGTTCTTC. This gives the protein CVSREYKEQFF.

The rearrangement joins TRBV29-1 to TRBJ2-3; the D gene is possibly TRBD1 (5 bases). Germline loops: CDR1 SQVTM, CDR2 ANQGSEA. V was trimmed by 5 bases and J by 8 bases, leaving 17 bases between them. CDR3 size: 13 residues. CDR3 sequence: CSVTGQGTFTQYF. CDR3 nucleotides: TGCAGCGTTACTGGGCAGGGCACATTTACGCAGTATTTT.